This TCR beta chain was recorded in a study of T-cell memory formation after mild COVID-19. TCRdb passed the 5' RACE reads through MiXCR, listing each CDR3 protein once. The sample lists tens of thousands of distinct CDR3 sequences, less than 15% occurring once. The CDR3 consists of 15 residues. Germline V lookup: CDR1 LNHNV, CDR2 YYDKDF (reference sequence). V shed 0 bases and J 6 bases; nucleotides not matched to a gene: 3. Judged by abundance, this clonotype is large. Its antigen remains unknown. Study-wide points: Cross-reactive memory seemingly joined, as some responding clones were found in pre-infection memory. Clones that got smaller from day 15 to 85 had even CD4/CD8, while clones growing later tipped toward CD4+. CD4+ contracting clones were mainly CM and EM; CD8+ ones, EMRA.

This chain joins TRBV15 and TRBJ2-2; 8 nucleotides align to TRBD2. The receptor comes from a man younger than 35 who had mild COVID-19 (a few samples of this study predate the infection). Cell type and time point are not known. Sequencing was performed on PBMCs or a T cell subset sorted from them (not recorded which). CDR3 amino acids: CATSRDTGGPGELFF. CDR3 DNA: TGTGCCACCAGCAGAGATACGGGGGGGCCCGGGGAGCTGTTTTTT.